What follows describes a single T cell receptor beta chain. The ends were cut back, 2 bases at V and 6 bases at J, with 18 bases in the middle. The CDR3 runs 15 residues. Germline V CDR1 and CDR2: SGHRS, YFSETQ. Original processing methods: The authors estimated nucleated cell counts from reference gene primer amplification. The data were produced by immunoSEQ multiplex PCR, yet TCRdb's version contains in-frame clones alone and is incomplete. V and J calls and clone size are copied from that table; D and trimming were computed from the DNA. The sample has about 220,000 clones; about four fifths are singletons. The data derive from a study of blood T cell repertoires in COVID-19. Study in general: COVID-19 samples, acute and convalescent, were from the United States, Italy and Spain. Nucleic acid was either cDNA or gDNA, and it came from T cells, B-cell-depleted T cells, or PBMCs.

Material for sequencing was peripheral blood. The chain links TRBV5-1 to TRBJ2-7; perhaps TRBD1 as D (5 bases). The clonotype comes from an elderly woman with acute or convalescent COVID-19. Here the CDR3 DNA reads TGCGCCAGCAGCTTTGGGCAGGGCCATATTTCCGAGCAGTACTTC. Encoded protein: CASSFGQGHISEQYF.